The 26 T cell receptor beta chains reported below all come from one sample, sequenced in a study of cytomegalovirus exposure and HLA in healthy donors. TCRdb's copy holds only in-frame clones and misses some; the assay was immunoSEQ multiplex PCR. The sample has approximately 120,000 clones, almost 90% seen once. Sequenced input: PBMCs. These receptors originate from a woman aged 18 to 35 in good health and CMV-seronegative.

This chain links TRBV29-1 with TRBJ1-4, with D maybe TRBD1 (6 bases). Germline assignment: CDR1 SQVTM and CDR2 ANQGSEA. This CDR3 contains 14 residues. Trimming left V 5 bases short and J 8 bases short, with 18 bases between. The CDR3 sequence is CSVHLQGRREKLFF. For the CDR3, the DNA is TGCAGCGTTCACCTACAGGGTCGGCGAGAAAAACTGTTTTTT.

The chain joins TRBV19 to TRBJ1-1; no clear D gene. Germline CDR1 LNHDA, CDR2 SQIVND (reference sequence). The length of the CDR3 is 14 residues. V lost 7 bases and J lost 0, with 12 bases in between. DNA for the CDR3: TGTGCCAGTAACCCTAACTTCATGAACACTGAAGCTTTCTTT. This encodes CASNPNFMNTEAFF.

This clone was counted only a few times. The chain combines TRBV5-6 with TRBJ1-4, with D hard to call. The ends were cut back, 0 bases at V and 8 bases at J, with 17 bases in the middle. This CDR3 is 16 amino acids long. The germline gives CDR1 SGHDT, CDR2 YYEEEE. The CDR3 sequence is CASSLDGYSGREKLFF. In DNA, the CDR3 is TGTGCCAGCAGCTTGGATGGGTACAGCGGGAGGGAAAAACTGTTTTTT.

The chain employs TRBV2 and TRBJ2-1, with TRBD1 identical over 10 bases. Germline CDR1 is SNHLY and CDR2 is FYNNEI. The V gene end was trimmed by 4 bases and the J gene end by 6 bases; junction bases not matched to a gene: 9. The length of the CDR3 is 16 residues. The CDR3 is CASSGPGTGVGNEQFF. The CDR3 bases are TGTGCCAGCAGTGGTCCCGGGACAGGGGTCGGCAATGAGCAGTTCTTC.

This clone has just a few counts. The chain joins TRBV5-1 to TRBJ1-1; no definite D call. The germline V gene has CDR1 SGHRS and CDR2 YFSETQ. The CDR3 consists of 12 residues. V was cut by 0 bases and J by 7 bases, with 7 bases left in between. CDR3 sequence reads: CASSLGRDEAFF. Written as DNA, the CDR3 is TGCGCCAGCAGCTTGGGACGGGATGAAGCTTTCTTT.

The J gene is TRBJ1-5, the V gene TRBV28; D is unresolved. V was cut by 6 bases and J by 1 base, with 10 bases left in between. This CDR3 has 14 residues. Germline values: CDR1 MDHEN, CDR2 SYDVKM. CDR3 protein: CASRTLSSNQPQHF. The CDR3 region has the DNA TGTGCCAGCAGAACGCTAAGCAGCAATCAGCCCCAGCATTTT.

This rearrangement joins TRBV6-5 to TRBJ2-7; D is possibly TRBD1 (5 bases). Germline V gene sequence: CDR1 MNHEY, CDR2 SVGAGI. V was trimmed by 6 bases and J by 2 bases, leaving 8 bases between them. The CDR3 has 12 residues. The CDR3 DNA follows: TGTGCCAGCAGCGGCAGGGCCTACGAGCAGTACTTC. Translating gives CASSGRAYEQYF.

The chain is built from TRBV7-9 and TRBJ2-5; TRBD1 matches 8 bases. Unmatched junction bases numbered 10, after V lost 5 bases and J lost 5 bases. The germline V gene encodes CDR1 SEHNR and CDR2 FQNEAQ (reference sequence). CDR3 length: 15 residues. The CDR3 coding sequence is TGTGCCAGCAGCGCCCCGACAGGGGAAGGGGAGACCCAGTACTTC. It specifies CASSAPTGEGETQYF.

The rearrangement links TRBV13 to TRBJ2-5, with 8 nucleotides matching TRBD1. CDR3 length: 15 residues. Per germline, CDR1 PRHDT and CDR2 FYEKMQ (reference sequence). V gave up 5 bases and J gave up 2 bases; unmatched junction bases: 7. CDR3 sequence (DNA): TGTGCCAGCAGCCCCAGCGACAGGGGACAAGAGACCCAGTACTTC. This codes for CASSPSDRGQETQYF.

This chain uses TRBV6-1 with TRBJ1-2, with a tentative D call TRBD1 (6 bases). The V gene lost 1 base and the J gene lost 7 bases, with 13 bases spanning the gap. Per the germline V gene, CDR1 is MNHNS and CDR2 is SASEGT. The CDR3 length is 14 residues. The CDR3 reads CASSEVLSGVGYTF. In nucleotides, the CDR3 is TGTGCCAGCAGTGAAGTGTTGTCAGGGGTTGGCTACACCTTC.

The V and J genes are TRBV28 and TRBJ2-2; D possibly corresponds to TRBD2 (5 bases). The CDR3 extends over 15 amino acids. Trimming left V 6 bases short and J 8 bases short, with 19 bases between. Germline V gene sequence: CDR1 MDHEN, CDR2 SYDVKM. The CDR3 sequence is CASSIYRLEVGELFF. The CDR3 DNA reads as TGTGCCAGCAGCATATACCGACTGGAGGTTGGGGAGCTGTTTTTT.

The DNA of the CDR3 is TGTGCCAGCAGCATAGGTGTAAATGAGCAGTTCTTC. It codes for CASSIGVNEQFF. The rearrangement uses TRBV11-3 and TRBJ2-1; D is undetermined. V shed 5 bases and J shed 7 bases, with 9 bases lying between them. From germline, CDR1 is SGHNT and CDR2 YENEEA. This CDR3 has 12 amino acids.

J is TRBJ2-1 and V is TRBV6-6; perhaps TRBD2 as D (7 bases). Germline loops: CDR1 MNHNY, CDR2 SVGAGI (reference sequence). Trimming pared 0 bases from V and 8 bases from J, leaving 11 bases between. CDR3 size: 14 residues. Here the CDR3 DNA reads TGTGCCAGCAGTTACTCAACAGGGAGGGATGAGCAGTTCTTC. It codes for CASSYSTGRDEQFF.

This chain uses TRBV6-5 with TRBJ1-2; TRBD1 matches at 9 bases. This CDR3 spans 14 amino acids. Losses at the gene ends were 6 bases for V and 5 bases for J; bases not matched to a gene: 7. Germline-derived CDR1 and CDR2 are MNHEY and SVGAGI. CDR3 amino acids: CASSAPGTGYGYTF. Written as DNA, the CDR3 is TGTGCCAGCAGCGCGCCCGGGACAGGGTATGGCTACACCTTC.

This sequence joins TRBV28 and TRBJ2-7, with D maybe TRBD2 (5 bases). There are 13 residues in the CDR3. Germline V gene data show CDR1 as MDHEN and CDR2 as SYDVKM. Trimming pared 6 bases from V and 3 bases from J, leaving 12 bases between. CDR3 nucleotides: TGTGCCAGCAGCCCGTTGGAGGACTACGAGCAGTACTTC. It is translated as CASSPLEDYEQYF.

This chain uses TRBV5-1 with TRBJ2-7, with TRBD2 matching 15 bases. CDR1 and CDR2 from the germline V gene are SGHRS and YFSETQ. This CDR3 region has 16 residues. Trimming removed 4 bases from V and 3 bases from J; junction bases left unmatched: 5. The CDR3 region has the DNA TGCGCCAGCAGCCTGGGACTAGCGGGGGGTCTCTACGAGCAGTACTTC. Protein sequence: CASSLGLAGGLYEQYF.

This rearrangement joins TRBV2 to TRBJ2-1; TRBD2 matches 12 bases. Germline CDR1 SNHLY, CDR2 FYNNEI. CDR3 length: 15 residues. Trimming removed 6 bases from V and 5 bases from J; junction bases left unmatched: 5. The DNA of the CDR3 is TGTGCCAGCAGACAACTAGCGGGAGGCAACAATGAGCAGTTCTTC. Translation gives CASRQLAGGNNEQFF.

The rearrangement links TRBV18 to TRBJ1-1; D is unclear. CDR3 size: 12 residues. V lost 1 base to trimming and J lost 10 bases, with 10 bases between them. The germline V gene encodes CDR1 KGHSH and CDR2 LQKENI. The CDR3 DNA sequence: TGTGCCAGCTCACCACGTACAGTGATAGCTTTCTTT. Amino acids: CASSPRTVIAFF.

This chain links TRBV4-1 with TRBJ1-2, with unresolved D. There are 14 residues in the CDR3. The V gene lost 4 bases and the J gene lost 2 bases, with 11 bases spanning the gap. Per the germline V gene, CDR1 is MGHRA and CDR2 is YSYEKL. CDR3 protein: CASSPSTGNYGYTF. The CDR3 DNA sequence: TGCGCCAGCAGCCCCTCGACTGGAAACTATGGCTACACCTTC.

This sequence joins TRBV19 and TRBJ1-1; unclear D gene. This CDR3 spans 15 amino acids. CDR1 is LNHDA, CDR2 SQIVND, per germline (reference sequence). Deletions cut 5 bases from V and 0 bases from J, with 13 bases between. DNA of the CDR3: TGTGCCAGTAGTTTAGGTCGAGGCATGAACACTGAAGCTTTCTTT. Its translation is CASSLGRGMNTEAFF.

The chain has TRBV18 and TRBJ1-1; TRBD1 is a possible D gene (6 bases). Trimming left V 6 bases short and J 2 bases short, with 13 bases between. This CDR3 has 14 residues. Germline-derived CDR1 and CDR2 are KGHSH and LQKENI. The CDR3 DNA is TGTGCCAGCTCCCTTCAGGGGATTAACACTGAAGCTTTCTTT. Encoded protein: CASSLQGINTEAFF.

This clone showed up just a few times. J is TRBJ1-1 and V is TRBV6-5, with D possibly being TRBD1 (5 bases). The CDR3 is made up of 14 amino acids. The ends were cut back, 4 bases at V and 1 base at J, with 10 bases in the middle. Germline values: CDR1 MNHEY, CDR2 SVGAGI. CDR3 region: CASSWKGQNTEAFF. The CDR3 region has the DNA TGTGCCAGCAGTTGGAAGGGGCAGAACACTGAAGCTTTCTTT.

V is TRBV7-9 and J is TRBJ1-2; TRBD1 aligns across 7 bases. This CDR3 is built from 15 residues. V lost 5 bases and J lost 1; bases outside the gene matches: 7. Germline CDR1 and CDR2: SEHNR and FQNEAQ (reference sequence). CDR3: CASSPRDSFNYGYTF. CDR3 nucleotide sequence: TGTGCCAGCAGCCCCCGGGACAGCTTTAACTATGGCTACACCTTC.

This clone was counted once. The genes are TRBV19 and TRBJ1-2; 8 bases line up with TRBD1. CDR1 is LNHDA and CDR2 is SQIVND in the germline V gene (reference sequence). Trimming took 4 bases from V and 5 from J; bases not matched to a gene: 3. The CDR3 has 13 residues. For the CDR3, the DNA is TGTGCCAGTAGTACTGGACAGGGATATGGCTACACCTTC. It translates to CASSTGQGYGYTF.

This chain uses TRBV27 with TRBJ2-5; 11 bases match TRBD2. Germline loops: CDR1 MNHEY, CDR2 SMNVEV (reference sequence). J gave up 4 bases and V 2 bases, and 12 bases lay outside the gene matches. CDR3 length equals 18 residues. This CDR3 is CASSLTGGTSGGVETQYF. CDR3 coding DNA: TGTGCCAGCAGTTTAACCGGGGGAACTAGCGGGGGCGTAGAGACCCAGTACTTC.

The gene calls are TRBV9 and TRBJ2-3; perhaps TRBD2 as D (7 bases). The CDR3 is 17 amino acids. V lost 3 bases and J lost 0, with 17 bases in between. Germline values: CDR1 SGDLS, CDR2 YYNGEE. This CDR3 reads CASSGGGGSPSTDTQYF. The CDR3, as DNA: TGTGCCAGCAGCGGCGGGGGCGGGAGTCCCAGCACAGATACGCAGTATTTT.